The TCR beta chain under discussion was sequenced for a study of T cell changes during pregnancy in multiple sclerosis (dated by TCRdb to the late 2010s). For context, the study as a whole: The study examined how the T cell repertoire changed over the course of pregnancy in women with multiple sclerosis.

Concerning this clone: It has no known antigen specificity. The sample holds no much larger clone one base away, and base qualities are not on file.

In the germline V gene, CDR1 corresponds to SGHVS and CDR2 to FQNEAQ. From cysteine to phenylalanine, the CDR3 is 16 amino acids long. The only DNA kept is the CDR3, 48 bases in frame from the first base. V and J are truncated by 0 bases and 10 bases respectively, leaving an intervening sequence of 18 bases. Libraries were built with the immunoSEQ multiplex PCR assay. TCRdb holds this immuneACCESS table with in-frame rearrangements only. Some clones are missing; in checked studies, unresolved V genes explain under half, and the rest has no known cause. The sample yields around 130,000 clones; 96% were counted once. The ten largest clones represent more than 0.4% of the sample.

The receptor's source is a female donor with multiple sclerosis, enrolled in a pregnancy study. The V gene is TRBV7-8 and the J gene is TRBJ1-4; no D gene can be assigned with confidence. Sequencing used peripheral blood, obtained after pregnancy. At the DNA level, the sequence is TGTGCCAGCAGCTTAGCTGGTGGTTCTCGAATCGGAAAACTGTTTTTT. Its product reads: CASSLAGGSRIGKLFF.